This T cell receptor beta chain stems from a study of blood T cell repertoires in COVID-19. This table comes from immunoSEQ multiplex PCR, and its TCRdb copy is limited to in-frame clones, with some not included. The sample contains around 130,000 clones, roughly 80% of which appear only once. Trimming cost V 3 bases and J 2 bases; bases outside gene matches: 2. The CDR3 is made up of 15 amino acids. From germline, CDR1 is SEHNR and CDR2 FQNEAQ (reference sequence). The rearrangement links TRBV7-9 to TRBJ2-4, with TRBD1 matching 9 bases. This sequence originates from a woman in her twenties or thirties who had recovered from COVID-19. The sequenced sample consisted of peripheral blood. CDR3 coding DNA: TGTGCCAGCAGCTTGGGGACAGGGTCCAAAAACATTCAGTACTTC. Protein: CASSLGTGSKNIQYF.